Listed below are T cell receptor beta chains from one sample, sequenced in a study of T-cell reconstitution after alpha-beta-depleted transplantation in children. From the PCR reads, TCRdb called clonotypes with MiXCR, one entry per CDR3 protein. The sample consists of about 980,000 distinct CDR3 sequences, around 30% of them appearing once. The material was PBMCs, mostly from graft donor cells, obtained 360 days after TCRalphabeta/CD19-depleted stem cell transplant. These receptors originate from a boy in the first two years of life who had a stem cell transplant for SCID, so the T cells may come from the graft donor. CDR3s include the opening cysteine and the closing phenylalanine or tryptophan. D genes are given only for firm matches. A clone size is listed for some rows: how often the clone was seen (once, few, many), or a class if it is expanded.

CSARYLQGNTEAFF	TGCAGTGCTAGGTACCTCCAGGGTAACACTGAAGCTTTCTTT	.	TRBJ1-1	.	TRBV20-1
CASSIKGRPSSNEQFF	TGTGCCAGTAGTATAAAAGGACGGCCCTCGAGCAATGAGCAGTTCTTC	.	TRBJ2-1	.	TRBV19
CAIRVQETQYF	TGTGCCATCAGGGTACAAGAGACCCAGTACTTC	.	TRBJ2-5	.	TRBV10-3
CASSLSQGSAGELFF	TGCGCCAGCAGCTTGTCCCAGGGTTCGGCCGGGGAGCTGTTTTTT	.	TRBJ2-2	.	TRBV5-1
CASGGGWYEQYF	TGTGCCAGCGGAGGGGGGTGGTACGAGCAGTACTTC	.	TRBJ2-7	.	TRBV7-2
CASSARPTSNTDTQYF	TGTGCCAGCAGCGCCCGCCCGACTAGTAACACAGATACGCAGTATTTT	.	TRBJ2-3	.	TRBV9
CASSLRSGGIGYNEQFF	TGTGCCAGCAGCTTACGATCGGGGGGTATTGGGTACAATGAGCAGTTCTTC	few	TRBJ2-1	TRBD2	TRBV11-2
CASSHRGAGYTF	TGTGCCAGCAGTCACAGGGGTGCGGGCTACACCTTC	few	TRBJ1-2	TRBD1	TRBV28
CASTFHSGTGMYNEQFF	TGTGCCAGCACCTTTCACTCAGGGACAGGGATGTACAATGAGCAGTTCTTC	few	TRBJ2-1	TRBD1	TRBV5-8
CASSLPPYTEAFF	TGTGCCAGCAGTTTACCCCCCTACACTGAAGCTTTCTTT	few	TRBJ1-1	.	TRBV27
CASSLGTDSEKLFF	TGCGCCAGCAGCTTAGGGACAGATAGCGAAAAACTGTTTTTT	.	TRBJ1-4	TRBD1	TRBV5-1
CASSDPPADTQYF	TGTGCCAGCAGTGACCCCCCGGCAGATACGCAGTATTTT	few	TRBJ2-3	.	TRBV25-1
CASSLGKGSQYF	TGTGCCAGCAGCTTAGGCAAAGGGTCTCAGTACTTC	.	TRBJ2-7	.	TRBV7-8
CASSGGDRAFYEQYF	TGCGCCAGCAGCGGAGGGGACAGGGCTTTCTACGAGCAGTACTTC	.	TRBJ2-7	TRBD1	TRBV5-1
CASSSLRGRSYEQYF	TGTGCCAGCAGCTCCCTGCGGGGACGGAGCTACGAGCAGTACTTC	once	TRBJ2-7	.	TRBV11-2
CASSLFPGHSNSPLHF	TGTGCCAGCAGCCTCTTCCCGGGACACAGTAATTCACCCCTCCACTTT	.	TRBJ1-6	.	TRBV5-4
CASSQDRFQPQHF	TGCGCCAGCAGCCAAGATAGGTTCCAGCCCCAGCATTTT	few	TRBJ1-5	.	TRBV4-1
CASKTGFSYEQYF	TGTGCCAGCAAGACAGGTTTTTCCTACGAGCAGTACTTC	.	TRBJ2-7	.	TRBV2
CASRESIEQFF	TGCGCCAGCAGGGAAAGCATTGAGCAGTTCTTC	few	TRBJ2-1	.	TRBV5-1
CASSAGLPYEQYF	TGTGCCAGCAGTGCGGGACTACCCTACGAGCAGTACTTC	.	TRBJ2-7	TRBD2	TRBV12-3/TRBV12-4
CASSLWGDGTEAFF	TGCGCCAGCAGCCTCTGGGGGGACGGCACTGAAGCTTTCTTT	many	TRBJ1-1	.	TRBV5-1
CATSRDIGNTEAFF	TGTGCCACCAGCAGAGATATAGGGAACACTGAAGCTTTCTTT	.	TRBJ1-1	.	TRBV15
CSASQRGYEQYF	TGCAGTGCTAGTCAGCGGGGCTACGAGCAGTACTTC	.	TRBJ2-7	TRBD2	TRBV20-1
CASSLGNGLEQYF	TGTGCCAGCAGCTTAGGAAACGGGCTTGAGCAGTACTTC	.	TRBJ2-7	.	TRBV7-9
CASSFYTQGQYF	TGTGCCAGCAGTTTCTACACCCAAGGGCAGTACTTC	.	TRBJ2-7	.	TRBV12-3/TRBV12-4
CASSFGGTQYF	TGTGCCAGCAGCTTTGGCGGGACCCAGTACTTC	many	TRBJ2-5	.	TRBV12-3/TRBV12-4
CSAGNTDTQYF	TGCAGTGCTGGAAACACAGATACGCAGTATTTT	.	TRBJ2-3	.	TRBV20-1
CASSLARGPSSYNEQFF	TGTGCCAGCAGCTTAGCACGGGGCCCGAGCTCCTACAATGAGCAGTTCTTC	few	TRBJ2-1	.	TRBV7-2
CASSPYLGGNTGELFF	TGCGCCAGCAGCCCTTACCTAGGGGGGAACACCGGGGAGCTGTTTTTT	.	TRBJ2-2	.	TRBV5-1
CASSSGPSEGYTF	TGCGCCAGCAGCTCGGGGCCGTCTGAAGGCTACACCTTC	.	TRBJ1-2	.	TRBV5-1
CASSANSGKEQFF	TGTGCCAGCAGCGCCAACTCCGGAAAAGAGCAGTTCTTC	.	TRBJ2-1	.	TRBV16
CASSQGSGTNPNEQFF	TGCGCCAGCAGCCAAGGATCAGGTACGAACCCCAATGAGCAGTTCTTC	.	TRBJ2-1	.	TRBV4-1
CSAKRGAGELFF	TGCAGTGCCAAACGGGGGGCCGGGGAGCTGTTTTTT	.	TRBJ2-2	TRBD2	TRBV20-1
CASSLGPINYGYTF	TGCGCCAGCAGCTTGGGGCCGATTAACTATGGCTACACCTTC	.	TRBJ1-2	.	TRBV5-1
CASSLYRLAGLGQETQYF	TGTGCCAGCAGCCTATACCGACTAGCAGGGTTGGGTCAAGAGACCCAGTACTTC	few	TRBJ2-5	TRBD2	TRBV3-1
CASSQDLWSGGYTF	TGTGCCAGCAGCCAAGACCTCTGGTCGGGCGGCTACACCTTC	.	TRBJ1-2	.	TRBV6-1
CASSPVRADTQYF	TGTGCCAGCTCACCGGTGAGAGCAGATACGCAGTATTTT	few	TRBJ2-3	.	TRBV18
CASSEYDRGLSNEQFF	TGTGCCAGCAGTGAATACGACAGGGGACTCTCCAATGAGCAGTTCTTC	many	TRBJ2-1	TRBD1	TRBV6-1
CASTQPGQGTDTQYF	TGTGCCAGCACCCAACCTGGACAGGGCACAGATACGCAGTATTTT	few	TRBJ2-3	TRBD1	TRBV27
CASSPRGYGSGNTIYF	TGTGCCAGCAGCCCTCGGGGTTACGGCTCTGGAAACACCATATATTTT	many	TRBJ1-3	.	TRBV7-9
CASREQEYSYEQYF	TGTGCCAGCAGAGAACAGGAATACTCCTACGAGCAGTACTTC	few	TRBJ2-7	.	TRBV12-3/TRBV12-4
CASSSPPGTGGVYTEAFF	TGTGCCAGCAGTTCTCCTCCCGGGACAGGGGGTGTGTACACTGAAGCTTTCTTT	few	TRBJ1-1	TRBD1	TRBV28
CASIKLAGVTDTQYF	TGTGCCAGCATTAAACTAGCGGGGGTCACAGATACGCAGTATTTT	.	TRBJ2-3	TRBD2	TRBV7-8
CASSPPTGTNYGYTF	TGTGCCAGCAGCCCTCCGACAGGAACTAACTATGGCTACACCTTC	many	TRBJ1-2	.	TRBV7-9
CAWNPGEGWNQPQHF	TGTGCCTGGAACCCTGGTGAGGGATGGAATCAGCCCCAGCATTTT	.	TRBJ1-5	.	TRBV30
CASSYLPDYQETQYF	TGTGCCAGCAGTTACCTCCCGGACTACCAAGAGACCCAGTACTTC	few	TRBJ2-5	.	TRBV6-5
CASSRVLPNTGELFF	TGCGCCAGCAGTAGGGTTCTACCGAACACCGGGGAGCTGTTTTTT	.	TRBJ2-2	.	TRBV5-1
CSASKTRSLSYNEQFF	TGCAGTGCCAGTAAGACCCGATCCCTATCCTACAATGAGCAGTTCTTC	.	TRBJ2-1	.	TRBV20-1
CASSYSPGGTEAFF	TGTGCCAGCAGTTACTCCCCAGGGGGCACTGAAGCTTTCTTT	few	TRBJ1-1	TRBD1	TRBV6-5
CAWSDVGVDADTQYF	TGTGCCTGGAGTGATGTGGGGGTGGATGCAGATACGCAGTATTTT	.	TRBJ2-3	.	TRBV30
CSATGDTSYEQYF	TGCAGTGCTACCGGGGACACCTCCTACGAGCAGTACTTC	.	TRBJ2-7	.	TRBV20-1
CASSFLGQAYTF	TGTGCCAGCAGTTTCTTGGGACAGGCCTACACCTTC	.	TRBJ1-2	TRBD1	TRBV28
CSASQFAPGNIQYF	TGCAGTGCTAGTCAGTTTGCCCCGGGAAACATTCAGTACTTC	.	TRBJ2-4	.	TRBV20-1
CASRDALGYNEQFF	TGTGCCAGCAGGGATGCTCTAGGCTACAATGAGCAGTTCTTC	few	TRBJ2-1	.	TRBV11-2
CSASGEGTDTQYF	TGCAGTGCTAGCGGGGAAGGAACAGATACGCAGTATTTT	few	TRBJ2-3	.	TRBV20-1
CASSVESNYGYTF	TGTGCCAGCAGTGTCGAGTCTAACTATGGCTACACCTTC	few	TRBJ1-2	.	TRBV12-3/TRBV12-4